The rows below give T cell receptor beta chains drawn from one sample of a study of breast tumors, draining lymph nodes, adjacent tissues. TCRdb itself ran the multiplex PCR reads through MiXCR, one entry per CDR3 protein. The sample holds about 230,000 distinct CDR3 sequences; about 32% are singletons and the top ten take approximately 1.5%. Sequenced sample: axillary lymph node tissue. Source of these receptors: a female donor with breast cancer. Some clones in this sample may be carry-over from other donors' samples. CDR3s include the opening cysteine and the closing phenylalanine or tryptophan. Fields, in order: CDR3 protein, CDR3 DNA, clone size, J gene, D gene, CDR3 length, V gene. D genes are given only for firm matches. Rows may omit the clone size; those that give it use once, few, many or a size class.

CDR3aa: CASSLKAGTAPDTQYF
CDR3nt: TGTGCCAGCAGCTTAAAGGCGGGAACAGCCCCAGATACGCAGTATTTT
abundance: many
j_gene: TRBJ2-3
d_gene: -
len: 16
v_gene: TRBV7-3

CDR3aa: CASSLNRRRNEKLFF
CDR3nt: TGTGCCAGCAGTTTAAACAGGCGACGGAATGAAAAACTGTTTTTT
abundance: few
j_gene: TRBJ1-4
d_gene: -
len: 15
v_gene: TRBV28

CDR3aa: CATSDHRQPDEQYF
CDR3nt: TGTGCCACCAGTGACCACCGCCAGCCGGACGAGCAGTACTTC
abundance: -
j_gene: TRBJ2-7
d_gene: -
len: 14
v_gene: TRBV24-1

CDR3aa: CASSLAEMETQYF
CDR3nt: TGTGCCAGCAGCTTGGCCGAGATGGAGACCCAGTACTTC
abundance: many
j_gene: TRBJ2-5
d_gene: -
len: 13
v_gene: TRBV5-6

CDR3aa: CASSPIRTMNTEAFF
CDR3nt: TGTGCCAGCTCACCCATAAGGACAATGAACACTGAAGCTTTCTTT
abundance: few
j_gene: TRBJ1-1
d_gene: -
len: 15
v_gene: TRBV18

CDR3aa: CASSLVLLPNSPLHF
CDR3nt: TGTGCCAGCAGCTTAGTTCTCTTACCGAATTCACCCCTCCACTTT
abundance: many
j_gene: TRBJ1-6
d_gene: -
len: 15
v_gene: TRBV11-2

CDR3aa: CSARPRREGRSYNEQFF
CDR3nt: TGCAGTGCTAGACCCCGGCGGGAGGGCCGGTCCTACAATGAGCAGTTCTTC
abundance: -
j_gene: TRBJ2-1
d_gene: TRBD2
len: 17
v_gene: TRBV20-1

CDR3aa: CASSLKQGSSYEQYF
CDR3nt: TGCGCCAGCAGCTTGAAACAGGGTAGCTCCTACGAGCAGTACTTC
abundance: once
j_gene: TRBJ2-7
d_gene: -
len: 15
v_gene: TRBV5-1

CDR3aa: CASSEGSYSGANVLTF
CDR3nt: TGTGCCAGCAGCGAGGGTTCTTACTCTGGGGCCAACGTCCTGACTTTC
abundance: many
j_gene: TRBJ2-6
d_gene: -
len: 16
v_gene: TRBV25-1

CDR3aa: CASKGLRQSGELFF
CDR3nt: TGTGCCAGCAAAGGCTTGCGACAATCCGGGGAGCTGTTTTTT
abundance: many
j_gene: TRBJ2-2
d_gene: -
len: 14
v_gene: TRBV12-3/TRBV12-4

CDR3aa: CAIRGIGEETQYF
CDR3nt: TGTGCCATCAGGGGGATCGGGGAAGAGACCCAGTACTTC
abundance: many
j_gene: TRBJ2-5
d_gene: -
len: 13
v_gene: TRBV10-3

CDR3aa: CASIHDRGRLAGGSYNEQFF
CDR3nt: TGTGCCAGCATCCACGACCGGGGCCGGTTAGCGGGAGGATCCTACAATGAGCAGTTCTTC
abundance: -
j_gene: TRBJ2-1
d_gene: TRBD2
len: 20
v_gene: TRBV12-5

CDR3aa: CSAPKNSGQNYNEQFF
CDR3nt: TGCAGTGCACCCAAAAACTCAGGACAGAACTACAATGAGCAGTTCTTC
abundance: many
j_gene: TRBJ2-1
d_gene: -
len: 16
v_gene: TRBV20-1

CDR3aa: CAASDLWGYTF
CDR3nt: TGTGCCGCCAGTGATTTGTGGGGCTACACCTTC
abundance: -
j_gene: TRBJ1-2
d_gene: -
len: 11
v_gene: TRBV24-1

CDR3aa: CASRPLGTAGETQYF
CDR3nt: TGTGCCAGCAGACCCCTGGGGACGGCCGGGGAGACCCAGTACTTC
abundance: few
j_gene: TRBJ2-5
d_gene: -
len: 15
v_gene: TRBV6-2/TRBV6-3

CDR3aa: CSAKGLAGYTEQFF
CDR3nt: TGCAGTGCTAAAGGGCTAGCGGGATACACTGAGCAGTTCTTC
abundance: -
j_gene: TRBJ2-1
d_gene: TRBD2
len: 14
v_gene: TRBV20-1

CDR3aa: CASSLHAADEAFF
CDR3nt: TGTGCCAGCAGCCTCCACGCGGCAGATGAAGCTTTCTTT
abundance: few
j_gene: TRBJ1-1
d_gene: -
len: 13
v_gene: TRBV14

CDR3aa: CSVEFAGVLKTQHF
CDR3nt: TGCAGCGTTGAGTTTGCAGGGGTATTGAAGACCCAGCATTTT
abundance: -
j_gene: TRBJ1-5
d_gene: -
len: 14
v_gene: TRBV29-1

CDR3aa: CASSHRVGTEAFF
CDR3nt: TGCGCCAGCAGCCACAGGGTTGGTACTGAAGCTTTCTTT
abundance: -
j_gene: TRBJ1-1
d_gene: -
len: 13
v_gene: TRBV4-3

CDR3aa: CASSSSGSGTRELFF
CDR3nt: TGTGCCAGCAGCTCTAGCGGGAGCGGCACCAGGGAGCTGTTTTTT
abundance: many
j_gene: TRBJ2-2
d_gene: TRBD2
len: 15
v_gene: TRBV11-2

CDR3aa: CASSVGPETEAFF
CDR3nt: TGTGCCAGCAGCGTAGGTCCGGAAACTGAAGCTTTCTTT
abundance: few
j_gene: TRBJ1-1
d_gene: -
len: 13
v_gene: TRBV9

CDR3aa: CASSPTGIHGYTF
CDR3nt: TGTGCCAGCAGCCCTACAGGGATCCATGGCTACACCTTC
abundance: many
j_gene: TRBJ1-2
d_gene: -
len: 13
v_gene: TRBV3-1